A selection of T cell receptor beta chains follows, all from one sample in a study of blood T cell repertoires in COVID-19. The table came from immunoSEQ multiplex PCR; TCRdb's copy has only in-frame clones and leaves some out. The data contain about 280,000 clones, more than 80% of them singletons. Material for sequencing was PBMCs or T cells enriched from blood (not recorded which). All receptors come from a woman in her twenties or thirties with acute COVID-19. CDR3s include the opening cysteine and the closing phenylalanine or tryptophan. Fields, in order: V gene, J gene, clone size, D gene, CDR3 protein, CDR3 DNA. A D gene is named only where the DNA matches it firmly. Rows may omit the clone size; those that give it use once, few, many or a size class.

>TRBV28|TRBJ1-6|NA|NA
CASDPGQNSPLHF
TGTGCCAGTGACCCGGGACAAAATTCACCCCTCCACTTT
>TRBV4-1|TRBJ2-1|NA|TRBD2
CASSQGLAGYNEQFF
TGCGCCAGCAGCCAAGGGTTAGCGGGGTACAATGAGCAGTTCTTC
>TRBV7-9|TRBJ2-2|NA|NA
CASSLAYGELFF
TGTGCCAGCAGCTTAGCCTACGGGGAGCTGTTTTTT
>TRBV2|TRBJ2-7|NA|NA
CASSQNAYEQYF
TGTGCCTCTTCACAGAACGCCTACGAGCAGTACTTC
>TRBV6-5|TRBJ2-2|NA|NA
CASSPGFGGELFF
TGTGCCAGCAGCCCCGGTTTTGGCGGGGAGCTGTTTTTT
>TRBV3-1/TRBV3-2|TRBJ2-5|once|NA
CASSQGRGDQETQYF
TGTGCCAGCAGCCAAGGAAGAGGAGACCAAGAGACCCAGTACTTC
>TRBV9|TRBJ2-7|NA|NA
CASSIGIEDYEQYF
TGTGCCAGCAGCATAGGGATTGAGGACTACGAGCAGTACTTC
>TRBV9|TRBJ2-3|NA|NA
CASSVVRPSGTDTQYF
TGTGCCAGCAGCGTAGTGCGGCCTTCGGGCACAGATACGCAGTATTTT
>TRBV6-5|TRBJ2-3|NA|NA
CASSPGLADTQYF
TGTGCCAGCAGTCCAGGATTGGCAGATACGCAGTATTTT
>TRBV4-3|TRBJ2-1|NA|TRBD2
CASSQDRGSPYNEQFF
TGCGCCAGCAGCCAAGATCGCGGGAGCCCCTACAATGAGCAGTTCTTC
>TRBV7-9|TRBJ2-1|NA|TRBD2
CASSLAVAGEEGQFF
TGTGCCAGCAGCTTAGCGGTAGCGGGAGAGGAGGGGCAGTTCTTC
>TRBV10-3|TRBJ1-5|NA|TRBD1
CAISQEGAGQPQHF
TGTGCCATCAGTCAGGAGGGGGCGGGGCAGCCCCAGCATTTT
>TRBV10-3|TRBJ2-7|few|NA
CAIKLSSESYEQYF
TGTGCCATCAAGCTGTCTAGCGAATCCTACGAGCAGTACTTC
>TRBV5-1|TRBJ1-4|NA|TRBD1
CASRRRQGVMEKLFF
TGCGCCAGCAGAAGACGACAGGGTGTAATGGAAAAACTGTTTTTT
>TRBV5-4|TRBJ1-3|NA|TRBD1
CATRQGPSGNTIYF
TGTGCCACTAGACAGGGGCCCTCTGGAAACACCATATATTTT
>TRBV6-4|TRBJ2-1|many|TRBD2
CASSGGTSGSDEQFF
TGTGCCAGCAGTGGGGGGACTAGCGGGAGTGATGAGCAGTTCTTC
>TRBV28|TRBJ2-1|NA|NA
CASSLWSTDSGVDNEQFF
TGTGCCAGCAGTTTATGGTCGACCGATTCGGGAGTTGATAATGAGCAGTTCTTC
>TRBV24-1|TRBJ1-5|NA|NA
CATSGPRDNDQPQHF
TGTGCCACCAGTGGGCCCCGGGACAACGATCAGCCCCAGCATTTT
>TRBV6-5|TRBJ1-6|NA|TRBD1
CASSYATGGNNSPLHF
TGTGCCAGCAGTTACGCCACAGGGGGGAATAATTCACCCCTCCACTTT
>TRBV21-1|TRBJ2-2|once|NA
CASSSHPTSRMNTGELFF
TGTGCCAGCAGCTCCCACCCGACTAGCAGAATGAACACCGGGGAGCTGTTTTTT
>TRBV5-6|TRBJ1-1|NA|NA
CASSMGVNTEAFF
TGTGCCAGCAGCATGGGAGTAAACACTGAAGCTTTCTTT
>TRBV4-2|TRBJ2-3|NA|TRBD2
CASSLRLAGNTDTQYF
TGTGCCAGCAGCCTTCGACTAGCGGGGAACACAGATACGCAGTATTTT
>TRBV5-6|TRBJ1-1|NA|NA
CASSLGAGGTMNTEAFF
TGTGCCAGCAGCTTGGGGGCGGGGGGCACTATGAACACTGAAGCTTTCTTT
>TRBV9|TRBJ2-3|NA|TRBD1
CASSGGQGAGDTQYF
TGTGCCAGCAGCGGGGGACAGGGGGCAGGTGATACGCAGTATTTT
>TRBV20-1|TRBJ1-5|NA|NA
CSASPQYNQPQHF
TGCAGTGCTAGTCCGCAGTACAATCAGCCCCAGCATTTT
>TRBV20-1|TRBJ2-3|NA|TRBD2
CSASKAGVADTQYF
TGCAGTGCTAGTAAGGCGGGAGTGGCAGATACGCAGTATTTT
>TRBV2|TRBJ2-1|NA|NA
CASLLSEQFF
TGTGCCAGCCTCTTGAGTGAGCAGTTCTTC
>TRBV5-1|TRBJ1-3|once|NA
CASSLQGTGNTIYF
TGCGCCAGCAGCTTGCAGGGGACTGGAAACACCATATATTTT
>TRBV11-2|TRBJ2-7|NA|NA
CASSLGLGAYEQYF
TGTGCCAGCAGCTTAGGCCTCGGAGCCTACGAGCAGTACTTC
>TRBV27|TRBJ2-5|NA|NA
CASATLGETQYF
TGTGCCAGCGCCACCCTCGGGGAGACCCAGTACTTC
>TRBV13|TRBJ1-2|NA|TRBD1
CASSTRDRANYGYTF
TGTGCCAGCAGCACCCGGGACAGGGCTAACTATGGCTACACCTTC
>TRBV7-3|TRBJ2-3|NA|NA
CASSLTGEADTQYF
TGTGCCAGCAGCTTAACGGGAGAAGCAGATACGCAGTATTTT
>TRBV3-1/TRBV3-2|TRBJ2-1|NA|TRBD2
CASSQEEGLAGVNEQFF
TGTGCCAGCAGCCAAGAAGAGGGACTAGCGGGAGTCAATGAGCAGTTCTTC
>TRBV11-2|TRBJ2-1|NA|NA
CASSAGSGYYNEQFF
TGTGCCAGCAGCGCGGGGTCGGGCTACTACAATGAGCAGTTCTTC
>TRBV5-1|TRBJ2-2|few|TRBD2
CASRTSGNTGELFF
TGCGCCAGCAGGACTAGCGGTAACACCGGGGAGCTGTTTTTT
>TRBV19|TRBJ2-7|once|TRBD1
CASGTAYEQYF
TGTGCCAGTGGGACAGCCTACGAGCAGTACTTC
>TRBV27|TRBJ2-7|NA|NA
CASSLGGPHYEQYF
TGTGCCAGCAGTTTAGGCGGCCCCCACTACGAGCAGTACTTC
>TRBV5-6|TRBJ1-5|NA|NA
CASSSRQGNQPQHF
TGTGCCAGCAGCTCCAGACAGGGCAATCAGCCCCAGCATTTT
>TRBV29-1|TRBJ2-7|NA|TRBD2
CSVGLAGNEQYF
TGCAGCGTTGGACTAGCGGGAAACGAGCAGTACTTC
>TRBV30|TRBJ2-7|NA|NA
CAWSLGAGSYEQYF
TGTGCCTGGAGCTTAGGGGCCGGCTCCTACGAGCAGTACTTC
>TRBV2|TRBJ2-1|few|TRBD1
CASSARDRGYNEQFF
TGTGCCAGCAGTGCCCGGGACAGGGGCTACAATGAGCAGTTCTTC